These 3 T cell receptor beta chains came from one sample sequenced in a study of tumor-infiltrating lymphocytes in oesophageal squamous cell carcinoma. TCRdb processed the PCR reads anew with MiXCR; each CDR3 protein has one entry. There are about 6,000 distinct CDR3 sequences in the sample; roughly 15% occur only once, and approximately 15% lies in the top ten. The sequencing sample was made of esophageal tumor tissue. The receptors shown here come from a male donor with esophageal squamous cell carcinoma.

In its sample, this clonotype was seen many times. CDR3 nucleotide sequence: TGTGCCAGCTCACCATCGTTGGGTAGCACAGATACGCAGTATTTT. This gives the protein CASSPSLGSTDTQYF. The rearrangement links TRBV18 to TRBJ2-3, with D uncertain. Trimming cost V 2 bases and J 0 bases, with 9 bases left between them. The germline V gene encodes CDR1 KGHSH and CDR2 LQKENI. This CDR3 is 15 amino acids long.

This clonotype was seen only a few times. The chain links TRBV5-6 to TRBJ1-2; no definite D call. V dropped 0 bases and J dropped 4 bases, with 7 bases sitting between them. This CDR3 region has 13 residues. CDR1 and CDR2 (germline): SGHDT, YYEEEE. CDR3 amino acids: CASSLADPYGYTF. The CDR3 DNA follows: TGTGCCAGCAGCTTGGCGGATCCCTATGGCTACACCTTC.

The table lists this clonotype with many counts. V and J are TRBV19 and TRBJ2-5; D perhaps matches TRBD1 (6 bases). Per germline, CDR1 LNHDA and CDR2 SQIVND (reference sequence). Trimming shortened V by 7 bases and J by 6 bases, and 15 bases separated the two germline ends. CDR3 length: 13 residues. DNA for the CDR3: TGTGCCAGTACCCCACAGGGTTCGCAGACCCAGTACTTC. Protein product: CASTPQGSQTQYF.